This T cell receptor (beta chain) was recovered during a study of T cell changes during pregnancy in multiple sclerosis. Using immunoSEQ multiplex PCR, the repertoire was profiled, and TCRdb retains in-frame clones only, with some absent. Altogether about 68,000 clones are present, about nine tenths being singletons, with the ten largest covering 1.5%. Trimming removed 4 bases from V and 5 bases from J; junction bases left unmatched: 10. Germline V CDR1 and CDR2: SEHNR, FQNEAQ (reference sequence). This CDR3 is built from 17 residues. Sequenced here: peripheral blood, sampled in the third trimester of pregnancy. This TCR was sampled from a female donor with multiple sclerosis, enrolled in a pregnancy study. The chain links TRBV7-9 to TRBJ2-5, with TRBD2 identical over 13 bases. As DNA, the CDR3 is TGTGCCAGCAGCTCCGTCCCGGGACTAGCGGGGCGGGAGACCCAGTACTTC. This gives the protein CASSSVPGLAGRETQYF. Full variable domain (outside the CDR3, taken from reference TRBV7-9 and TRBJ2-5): DTGVSQNPRHKITKRGQNVTFRCDPISEHNRLYWYRQTLGQGPEFLTYFQNEAQLEKSRLLSDRFSAERPKGSFSTLEIQRTEQGDSAMYLCASSSVPGLAGRETQYFGPGTRLLVL.